This T cell receptor beta chain was identified in a study of PD-1 blockade in classical Hodgkin lymphoma. The repertoire was sequenced with immunoSEQ multiplex PCR; TCRdb's copy has only in-frame clones and lacks some. The sample carries under 40,000 clones, around 89% recorded once. Documented time point: newly diagnosed, previously untreated cHL patient sample. Magnetic negative selection purified CD4+ T cells from thawed PBMCs. As a comparison, the study used PBMCs from newly diagnosed, untreated classical Hodgkin lymphoma. Trimming took off 8 bases at V and 1 base at J, with 11 bases between the two ends. CDR1 is ENHRY and CDR2 is SYGVKD in the germline V gene. CDR3 length equals 13 residues.

This chain uses TRBV10-3 with TRBJ2-5; D may be TRBD1 or TRBD2 (5 bases each). The material sequenced was CD4+ T cells from blood. The TCR comes from a human donor with classical Hodgkin lymphoma. The CDR3 DNA reads TGTGCCATCCGGCAGGGAGCCCAAGAGACCCAGTACTTC. Amino acids: CAIRQGAQETQYF.